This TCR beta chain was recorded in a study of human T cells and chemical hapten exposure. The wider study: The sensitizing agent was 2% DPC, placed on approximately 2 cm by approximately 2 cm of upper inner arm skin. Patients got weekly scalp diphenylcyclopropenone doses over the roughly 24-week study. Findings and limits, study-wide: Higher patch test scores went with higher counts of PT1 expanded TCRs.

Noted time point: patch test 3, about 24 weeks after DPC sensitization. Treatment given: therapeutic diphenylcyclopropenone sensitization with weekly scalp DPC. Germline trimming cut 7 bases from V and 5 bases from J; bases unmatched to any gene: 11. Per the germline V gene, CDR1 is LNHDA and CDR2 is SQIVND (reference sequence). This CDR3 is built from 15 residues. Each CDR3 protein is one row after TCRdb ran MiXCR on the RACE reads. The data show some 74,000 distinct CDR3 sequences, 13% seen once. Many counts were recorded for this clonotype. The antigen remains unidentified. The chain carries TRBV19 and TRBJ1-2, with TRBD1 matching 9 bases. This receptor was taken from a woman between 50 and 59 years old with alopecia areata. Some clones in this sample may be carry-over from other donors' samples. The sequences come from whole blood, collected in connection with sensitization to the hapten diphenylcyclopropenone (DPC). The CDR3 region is CASTPRGTGRYGYTF. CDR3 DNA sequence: TGTGCCAGTACCCCCCGTGGGACAGGGCGGTATGGCTACACCTTC.